This T cell receptor (beta chain) was sequenced for a study of cytomegalovirus exposure and HLA in healthy donors. Trimming cost V 0 bases and J 6 bases; bases outside gene matches: 7. The CDR3 length is 16 residues. The germline CDR1 and CDR2 sequences are SGHRS and YFSETQ. PCR involved 60 Vbeta and 13 Jbeta primers. Assay: immunoSEQ multiplex PCR; the TCRdb copy retains only in-frame clones and omits some. The repertoire includes around 100,000 clones, almost 80% of them detected once, and under 6.5% sits in the top ten. Study results and caveats: CMV serostatus was the sole immune exposure information available. Earlier results showed most TCR beta V segments being productive about 87% or about 30% of the time. A reported reduction in N-insertions relative to the roughly 700-donor mean was seen in an Asian-associated ancestry cluster in a later analysis.

This clone was observed a few times. Its cognate antigen is unknown. The specimen sequenced was PBMCs. This sequence was found in a man in his sixties in good health and CMV-seropositive. V is TRBV5-1 and J is TRBJ1-4; TRBD1 aligns across 8 bases. The CDR3 protein is CASSLGWTGSYEKLFF. CDR3 sequence (DNA): TGCGCCAGCAGCTTGGGTTGGACAGGGTCGTATGAAAAACTGTTTTTT.